Shown below are 19 T cell receptor beta chains from a single sample sequenced in a study of cytotoxic CD8 clonotypes in ibrutinib-treated CLL. Profiling relied on immunoSEQ multiplex PCR, and the TCRdb table lists in-frame clones only, not all of them. The repertoire holds around 150,000 clones, with more than 75% as singletons. The source was PBMCs, collected after 36 months of ibrutinib treatment. The receptors were gathered from a human donor with chronic lymphocytic leukemia.

The V call is TRBV12-5, the J call TRBJ2-1; a possible D gene is TRBD1 (6 bases). The CDR3 covers 15 residues. Germline-derived CDR1 and CDR2 are LGHNT and FRNRAP. V was cut by 7 bases and J by 0 bases, with 13 bases left in between. CDR3 protein: CASASGRGSYNEQFF. DNA for the CDR3: TGTGCTAGTGCCTCGGGCAGGGGCTCCTACAATGAGCAGTTCTTC.

V gene TRBV4-1 combines with J gene TRBJ2-7, with TRBD1 matching 7 bases. This CDR3 has 16 residues. V shed 2 bases, J shed 2 bases, and the junction held 9 bases outside the gene matches. Germline assignment: CDR1 MGHRA and CDR2 YSYEKL. Here the CDR3 reads CASSQKEGGPTYEQYF. In DNA, the CDR3 is TGCGCCAGCAGCCAAAAAGAAGGGGGCCCCACCTACGAGCAGTACTTC.

The chain joins TRBV11-2 to TRBJ2-7; 9 bases map to TRBD2. The CDR3 is 17 amino acids. CDR1 is SGHAT and CDR2 is FQNNGV in the germline V gene. V lost 3 bases, J lost 4 bases, and 13 bases stayed unmatched. In DNA, the CDR3 is TGTGCCAGCAGCTTCGAGACTAGCGGAGGAGGTTATTACGAGCAGTACTTC. Residues: CASSFETSGGGYYEQYF.

V gene TRBV21-1 combines with J gene TRBJ2-7. TRBV21-1 is termed a pseudogene. This CDR3 has 15 amino acids. CDR3 sequence: CASSTHRVLRYEQYF. The CDR3 DNA reads as TGTGCCAGCAGCACACACAGAGTACTACGCTACGAGCAGTACTTC.

The chain recombines TRBV7-9 with TRBJ1-2; no firm D call. Germline CDR1 SEHNR, CDR2 FQNEAQ (reference sequence). The CDR3 has 12 residues. V was shortened by 3 bases and J by 8 bases, with 10 bases between the two germline ends. The CDR3 nucleotides are TGTGCCAGCAGCTTCACGGGGATGGGCTACACCTTC. The encoded protein is CASSFTGMGYTF.

In this sample, this clone turned up a few times. This chain connects TRBV2 to TRBJ1-5; 7 nucleotides agree with TRBD1. V gave up 4 bases and J gave up 2 bases; unmatched junction bases: 2. The CDR3 contains 14 residues. Germline assignment: CDR1 SNHLY and CDR2 FYNNEI. CDR3 amino acids: CASSGQGGNQPQHF. The DNA of the CDR3 is TGTGCCAGCAGTGGACAGGGAGGCAATCAGCCCCAGCATTTT.

The V call is TRBV19, the J call TRBJ2-1; D call uncertain. This CDR3 has 14 amino acids. Germline V gives CDR1 LNHDA, CDR2 SQIVND (reference sequence). V shed 11 bases and J shed 7 bases, with 21 bases lying between them. The CDR3 nucleotides read TGTGCCGGTGGCTTGGGTTCCCAACGTAATGAGCAGTTCTTC. As protein: CAGGLGSQRNEQFF. The whole variable domain, remainder taken from reference TRBV19 and TRBJ2-1, is DGGITQSPKYLFRKEGQNVTLSCEQNLNHDAMYWYRQDPGQGLRLIYYSQIVNDFQKGDIAEGYSVSREKKESFPLTVTSAQKNPTAFYLCAGGLGSQRNEQFFGPGTRLTVL.

This rearrangement joins TRBV5-1 to TRBJ1-2; 9 positions match TRBD1. Germline V CDR1 and CDR2: SGHRS, YFSETQ. The CDR3 has 13 residues. V gave up 6 bases and J gave up 8 bases; unmatched junction bases: 8. CDR3 bases: TGCGCCAGCAATCCGGGACAGGGACTGGGCTACACCTTC. As protein: CASNPGQGLGYTF. The full variable domain, completed using reference TRBV5-1 and TRBJ1-2, is KAGVTQTPRYLIKTRGQQVTLSCSPISGHRSVSWYQQTPGQGLQFLFEYFSETQRNKGNFPGRFSGRQFSNSRSEMNVSTLELGDSALYLCASNPGQGLGYTFGSGTRLTVV.

The CDR3 DNA sequence: TGCGCCAGCAGCTTGGGGGACAGGAATAATTCACCCCTCCACTTT. It encodes CASSLGDRNNSPLHF. V gene TRBV5-1 combines with J gene TRBJ1-6; 8 nucleotides agree with TRBD1. Trimming removed 0 bases from V and 5 bases from J; junction bases left unmatched: 1. CDR3 size: 15 residues. The V gene's germline CDR1 is SGHRS and CDR2 YFSETQ. Full variable domain (missing parts from reference TRBV5-1 and TRBJ1-6): KAGVTQTPRYLIKTRGQQVTLSCSPISGHRSVSWYQQTPGQGLQFLFEYFSETQRNKGNFPGRFSGRQFSNSRSEMNVSTLELGDSALYLCASSLGDRNNSPLHFGNGTRLTVT.

J is TRBJ2-7 and V is TRBV2, with D possibly matching TRBD1 (6 bases). The V end was cut by 2 bases, the J end by 3 bases, with 11 bases between. Germline loops: CDR1 SNHLY, CDR2 FYNNEI. The CDR3 runs 14 residues. CDR3 amino acids: CASSEMFRGYEQYF. The DNA of the CDR3 is TGTGCCAGCAGTGAAATGTTCAGGGGCTACGAGCAGTACTTC.

The V call is TRBV5-1, the J call TRBJ2-1, with D perhaps TRBD2 (6 bases). The CDR3 loop spans 13 amino acids. Germline loops: CDR1 SGHRS, CDR2 YFSETQ. Trimming stripped 7 bases from V and 3 bases from J, with 11 bases between. The CDR3 spells CASWEAGYNEQFF. The CDR3 DNA reads TGCGCCAGCTGGGAGGCTGGCTACAATGAGCAGTTCTTC.

This clone was seen once. The chain recombines TRBV9 with TRBJ1-2; TRBD1 aligns across 9 bases. The V segment lost 4 bases and the J segment 5 bases; nucleotides outside the gene matches: 9. The length of the CDR3 is 15 residues. Germline-derived CDR1 and CDR2 are SGDLS and YYNGEE. In DNA form, the CDR3 reads TGTGCCAGCAGCAAGGGACAGGGAGCTTGGTATGGCTACACCTTC. Translation gives CASSKGQGAWYGYTF.

This chain links TRBV19 with TRBJ2-7; 10 nucleotides align to TRBD1. V lost 3 bases to trimming and J lost 5 bases; unmatched junction nucleotides: 4. The length of the CDR3 is 14 residues. Germline V CDR1 and CDR2: LNHDA, SQIVND (reference sequence). As DNA, the CDR3 is TGTGCCAGTAGTATCGGGACAGGGGTCGACGAGCAGTACTTC. Translating gives CASSIGTGVDEQYF. Full variable domain (rest looked up from reference TRBV19 and TRBJ2-7): DGGITQSPKYLFRKEGQNVTLSCEQNLNHDAMYWYRQDPGQGLRLIYYSQIVNDFQKGDIAEGYSVSREKKESFPLTVTSAQKNPTAFYLCASSIGTGVDEQYFGPGTRLTVT.

The chain joins TRBV10-2 to TRBJ2-7; 9 bases fit TRBD2. J gave up 4 bases and V 8 bases, and 3 bases lay outside the gene matches. Germline V CDR1 and CDR2: WSHSY, SAAADI. The CDR3 extends over 12 amino acids. The CDR3 spells CASGTSSYEQYF. The CDR3 DNA reads as TGCGCCAGCGGGACTAGCTCATACGAGCAGTACTTC.

The chain combines TRBV4-2 with TRBJ2-2, with D possibly being TRBD2 (6 bases). The CDR3 loop spans 16 amino acids. Germline CDR1 and CDR2: LGHNA and YNFKEQ. V was clipped by 1 base and J by 8 bases, with 17 bases between them. As DNA, the CDR3 is TGTGCCAGCAGCCAAGGAGTGGGGGGAGGAATTGGGGAGCTGTTTTTT. It yields the protein CASSQGVGGGIGELFF.

This rearrangement joins TRBV18 to TRBJ1-2, with TRBD1 as a possible D gene (5 bases). V lost 3 bases to trimming and J lost 4 bases, with 21 bases between them. The CDR3 is 17 amino acids. CDR1 KGHSH and CDR2 LQKENI come from the germline V gene. This CDR3 reads CASSPGAGQGGPYGYTF. The CDR3, as DNA: TGTGCCAGCTCACCCGGAGCGGGGCAGGGAGGGCCCTATGGCTACACCTTC.

The chain joins TRBV5-1 to TRBJ1-4; tentatively, D is TRBD1 (5 bases). V was pared by 6 bases and J by 0 bases, with 15 bases between. The CDR3 totals 16 residues. Germline CDR1 is SGHRS and CDR2 is YFSETQ. CDR3 DNA sequence: TGCGCCAGCACTTTAATAGGGGCTGCAACTAATGAAAAACTGTTTTTT. Its translation is CASTLIGAATNEKLFF.

This rearrangement joins TRBV4-2 to TRBJ2-1; TRBD1 matches 8 bases. The CDR3 consists of 15 residues. Trimming removed 4 bases from V and 0 bases from J; junction bases left unmatched: 2. Per the germline V gene, CDR1 is LGHNA and CDR2 is YNFKEQ. CDR3 region: CASSRGTGSYNEQFF. The CDR3 DNA reads as TGTGCCAGCAGCCGGGGGACAGGCTCCTACAATGAGCAGTTCTTC.

This clone was found a few times. The chain is built from TRBV5-1 and TRBJ1-1, with D possibly TRBD1 on 6 matching bases. The V end lost 0 bases, the J end lost 0 bases, and 9 bases lay between the germline ends. Germline lookup yields CDR1 SGHRS and CDR2 YFSETQ. The length of the CDR3 is 15 residues. In DNA form, the CDR3 reads TGCGCCAGCAGCTTGGGGACAGCAATGAACACTGAAGCTTTCTTT. Translation: CASSLGTAMNTEAFF.